These T cell receptor beta chains were read from a single sample in a study of STAT5B mutations in CD4+ large granular lymphocyte leukemia. Generated by immunoSEQ multiplex PCR, the TCRdb table keeps only in-frame clones and is missing some. This table holds almost 20,000 clones, 65% to 85% found once. Sequenced: CD4+ T cells from blood buffy coats. The source is a human donor in good health. The CDR3 runs from the conserved cysteine through the conserved F or W. The D gene is left open where the match is weak. Rows may omit the clone size; those that give it use once, few, many or a size class.

abundance | j_gene | d_gene | v_gene | CDR3nt | CDR3aa
- | TRBJ2-7 | TRBD2 | TRBV6-6 | TGTGCCAGCGGCGGGACTAGCGGGAGAGGAGTTGGCGAGCAGTACTTC | CASGGTSGRGVGEQYF
- | TRBJ2-7 | - | TRBV2 | TGTGCCAGCATCCGTGAAGGGAGCTACGAGCAGTACTTC | CASIREGSYEQYF
- | TRBJ2-7 | - | TRBV2 | TGTGCCAGCAGTGCTGAAGCGTCGGCCGAGCAGTACTTC | CASSAEASAEQYF
once | TRBJ1-1 | - | TRBV5-4 | TGTGCCAGCAGCTGGGACGGGAACACTGAAGCTTTCTTT | CASSWDGNTEAFF
- | TRBJ2-7 | - | TRBV6-1 | TGTGCCAGCAGTGAAGCGGCCGAGACCTACGAGCAGTACTTC | CASSEAAETYEQYF
few | TRBJ1-1 | - | TRBV9 | TGTGCCAGCAGCGTAGAAGGCTCCCAGAACACTGAAGCTTTCTTT | CASSVEGSQNTEAFF
- | TRBJ2-1 | - | TRBV9 | TGTGCCAGCAGCTTAAGTACTAATGAGCAGTTCTTC | CASSLSTNEQFF
- | TRBJ2-1 | TRBD1 | TRBV27 | TGTGCCAGCAGATCCGGACAGGGACCCTCCTACAATGAGCAGTTCTTC | CASRSGQGPSYNEQFF
- | TRBJ1-2 | - | TRBV27 | TGTGCCAGCAGTACCATTCGGGGGACCACTAACTATGGCTACACCTTC | CASSTIRGTTNYGYTF
- | TRBJ2-7 | TRBD1 | TRBV29-1 | TGCAGCGTCCGACAGGGGGAAGGTACCGAGCAGTACTTC | CSVRQGEGTEQYF
- | TRBJ1-1 | - | TRBV6-6 | TGTGCCAGCAGTTACTCGAGAGTTTCCGCCAGGGAAGCTTTCTTT | CASSYSRVSAREAFF
- | TRBJ2-7 | - | TRBV4-1 | TGCGCCAGCAGCCAAGAAGGGAAATACGAGCAGTACTTC | CASSQEGKYEQYF
- | TRBJ1-2 | TRBD1 | TRBV19 | TGTGCCAGTATCGATGGGACAGCCGCGAAGAGTGGCTACACCTTC | CASIDGTAAKSGYTF
- | TRBJ2-5 | - | TRBV4-2 | TGTGCCAGCAGCCAAGGTCAAGGGGAAGAGACCCAGTACTTC | CASSQGQGEETQYF
- | TRBJ2-7 | - | TRBV6-5 | TGTGCCAGCACCCGGGCGCCCGGCTTCTACGAGCAGTACTTC | CASTRAPGFYEQYF
- | TRBJ2-7 | TRBD2 | TRBV7-2 | TGTGCCAGCAGCTCGACTAGCGGCTACTACGAGCAGTACTTC | CASSSTSGYYEQYF
- | TRBJ2-7 | TRBD2 | TRBV4-1 | TGCGCCAGCAGCCAAGTTTCCTCGAGCGGGAGAAGGAACGAGCAGTACTTC | CASSQVSSSGRRNEQYF
- | TRBJ2-3 | TRBD2 | TRBV6-4 | TGTGCCAGCAGTGAGAGCGGGGGTAGCACAGATACGCAGTATTTT | CASSESGGSTDTQYF
- | TRBJ2-7 | TRBD1 | TRBV4-2 | TGTGCCAGCAGCGTCCAGATAGGGACAGGGGAAGGCGAGCAGTACTTC | CASSVQIGTGEGEQYF
few | TRBJ1-1 | - | TRBV28 | TGTGCCAGCAGTTTAAGAGGGGAAGCTTTCTTT | CASSLRGEAFF
- | TRBJ2-1 | - | TRBV4-2 | TGTGCCAGCAGCCAAGACGTAGCGAATAGTGAGCAGTTCTTC | CASSQDVANSEQFF
- | TRBJ2-3 | - | TRBV5-8 | TGTGCCAGCAGCCGAGACAGATTAGCAGATACGCAGTATTTT | CASSRDRLADTQYF
- | TRBJ2-3 | - | TRBV7-2 | TGTGCCAGCAGCTTAGTTTCTGGAGATACGCAGTATTTT | CASSLVSGDTQYF
- | TRBJ2-3 | - | TRBV27 | TGTGCCAGCAGTTTAGACGTCTGGGCAGGCACAGATACGCAGTATTTT | CASSLDVWAGTDTQYF
few | TRBJ2-5 | - | TRBV6-5 | TGTGCCAGCAGTTATAGGATGCGGGAAGAGACCCAGTACTTC | CASSYRMREETQYF
- | TRBJ2-2 | TRBD1 | TRBV27 | TGTGCCAGCAGTCCCTGGACAGGGGGCACCGGGGAGCTGTTTTTT | CASSPWTGGTGELFF
- | TRBJ2-2 | - | TRBV19 | TGTGCCAGTAAGCCAGCGGGGAACACCGGGGAGCTGTTTTTT | CASKPAGNTGELFF
- | TRBJ2-3 | TRBD1 | TRBV5-5 | TGTGCCAGCAGCTTGGGGGGACAGGGTCCCACAGATACGCAGTATTTT | CASSLGGQGPTDTQYF
- | TRBJ1-5 | - | TRBV10-2 | TGCGCCAGCAGTCCCGGGGCTATAAATCAGCCCCAGCATTTT | CASSPGAINQPQHF
- | TRBJ2-5 | - | TRBV20-1 | TGCAGTGCTAGGCACGGAGAGACCCAGTACTTC | CSARHGETQYF
- | TRBJ2-7 | - | TRBV6-6 | TGTGCCAGCAGTTACGACAGAACCTACGAGCAGTACTTC | CASSYDRTYEQYF
- | TRBJ2-7 | TRBD1 | TRBV18 | TGTGCCAGCTCACCACCCGGGACAGGGGGATCCTACGAGCAGTACTTC | CASSPPGTGGSYEQYF
few | TRBJ2-7 | - | TRBV6-1 | TGTGCCAGCAGTGAGGGGCAGGGTAAGCAGTACTTC | CASSEGQGKQYF
- | TRBJ2-1 | - | TRBV10-3 | TGTGCCATCAGTGAGTCAGGGAGTTGGAATGAGCAGTTCTTC | CAISESGSWNEQFF
- | TRBJ1-2 | TRBD1 | TRBV19 | TGTGCCAGTAGTATGGGGCGACAGGGACGGGACTATGGCTACACCTTC | CASSMGRQGRDYGYTF
few | TRBJ1-5 | - | TRBV19 | TGTGCCAGTAGTATGAGGACCCAAAAAAGCAATCAGCCCCAGCATTTT | CASSMRTQKSNQPQHF
- | TRBJ2-7 | TRBD2 | TRBV15 | TGTGCCACCAGCACTGGGACTAGCGGGAGCTACGAGCAGTACTTC | CATSTGTSGSYEQYF
- | TRBJ2-7 | TRBD2 | TRBV4-1 | TGCGCCAGCAGCCAAGCGGGGCGGGGGACCTACGAGCAGTACTTC | CASSQAGRGTYEQYF
- | TRBJ2-7 | TRBD1 | TRBV19 | TGTGCCAGTAGTACGAGACAGGGGTCAGGGGCCTACGAGCAGTACTTC | CASSTRQGSGAYEQYF
- | TRBJ1-1 | - | TRBV2 | - | CASILEGAKKNTEAFF
once | TRBJ2-5 | - | TRBV7-8 | TGTGCCAGCAGCCTTAAAGAGACCCAGTACTTC | CASSLKETQYF
- | TRBJ1-4 | - | TRBV7-6 | TGTGCCAGCAGCCAAGGCACCCTTCCTAATGAAAAACTGTTTTTT | CASSQGTLPNEKLFF
- | TRBJ2-3 | - | TRBV11-2 | TGTGCCAGCAGCCGGGACACATCTAGCACAGATACGCAGTATTTT | CASSRDTSSTDTQYF
- | TRBJ2-1 | TRBD2 | TRBV5-7 | TGTGCCACAAGGACTAGCGCAAGCAACAATGAGCAGTTCTTC | CATRTSASNNEQFF
- | TRBJ1-4 | - | TRBV10-1 | TGCGCCAGCAGTGATGACTCCCTGGGAGCTAATGAAAAACTGTTTTTT | CASSDDSLGANEKLFF
- | TRBJ1-5 | - | TRBV5-6 | TGTGCCAGCAGCGCGCAGGGGAACAGTAATCAGCCCCAGCATTTT | CASSAQGNSNQPQHF
- | TRBJ1-1 | - | TRBV18 | TGTGCCAGCTCACCACCGCAGGAGAACACTGAAGCTTTCTTT | CASSPPQENTEAFF
- | TRBJ1-2 | - | TRBV18 | TGTGCCAGCTCCGAGCGAATTTACTATGGCTACACCTTC | CASSERIYYGYTF
- | TRBJ1-2 | - | TRBV19 | TGTGCCAGTAGTCCGAGACAGGCCCGAGACTACACCTTC | CASSPRQARDYTF
- | TRBJ2-7 | - | TRBV7-9 | TGTGCCAGCAGCCCTCCCGGGACACAGCCCTACGAGCAGTACTTC | CASSPPGTQPYEQYF
- | TRBJ2-3 | - | TRBV2 | TGTGCCAGCAGTCCCCAGGAGACCTACACAGATACGCAGTATTTT | CASSPQETYTDTQYF
- | TRBJ2-1 | TRBD2 | TRBV18 | TGTGCCAGCTCCCGAGAGCTAGCGGATTACAATGAGCAGTTCTTC | CASSRELADYNEQFF
- | TRBJ2-7 | TRBD1 | TRBV30 | TGTGCCTGGAGCGCCGGGACAGGTTATGGCGAGCAGTACTTC | CAWSAGTGYGEQYF
- | TRBJ2-2 | - | TRBV30 | TGTGCCTGGAGTGGACACCTCACCGGGGAGCTGTTTTTT | CAWSGHLTGELFF
- | TRBJ2-5 | TRBD1 | TRBV19 | TGTGCCAGTAGCGGGACAGTCTGGGAGACCCAGTACTTC | CASSGTVWETQYF
- | TRBJ1-2 | TRBD1 | TRBV9 | TGTGCCAGCAGCGCATGGACAGGGGGCGTCTATGGCTACACCTTC | CASSAWTGGVYGYTF
once | TRBJ1-5 | - | TRBV7-6 | TGTGCCAGCAGCGTAACCCCTGCTAGCAATCAGCCCCAGCATTTT | CASSVTPASNQPQHF